These T cell receptor beta chains were read from a single sample in a study of PD-1 blockade in classical Hodgkin lymphoma. Assay used: immunoSEQ multiplex PCR; TCRdb lists only in-frame clones, some missing. The sample lists 70,000 or so clones, over 90% occurring once. The material sequenced was peripheral blood mononuclear cells (PBMCs). Receptors were obtained from a human donor with classical Hodgkin lymphoma. Each CDR3 is given with its conserved first and last residue. The order of the fields is clone size, J gene, D gene, V gene, CDR3 protein, CDR3 DNA. A D gene is named only where the DNA matches it firmly. Some rows mark clone size as missing; the rest say once, few, many or name a class of expanded clone.

NA,TRBJ2-7,NA,TRBV7-8,CASSFSGISSYEQYF,TGTGCCAGCAGCTTTTCCGGGATTAGCTCCTACGAGCAGTACTTC
NA,TRBJ1-2,NA,TRBV7-9,CASSQDGGGGYTF,TGTGCCAGCAGCCAGGACGGGGGAGGTGGCTACACCTTC
NA,TRBJ1-1,NA,TRBV19,CASTHPAQGEEAFF,TGTGCCAGTACTCATCCGGCGCAAGGCGAAGAAGCTTTCTTT
once,TRBJ2-5,NA,TRBV7-9,CASSFGRQQETQYF,TGTGCCAGCAGCTTTGGCAGGCAACAAGAGACCCAGTACTTC
NA,TRBJ2-7,TRBD2,TRBV7-2,CASAPRGNYEQYF,TGTGCCAGCGCCCCGCGGGGGAATTACGAGCAGTACTTC
NA,TRBJ1-2,NA,TRBV29-1,CSVQAHTEIAEF,TGCAGCGTCCAGGCCCACACCGAAATTGCGGAGTTC
NA,TRBJ2-4,NA,TRBV20-1,CSASSGNIQYF,TGCAGTGCTAGCAGCGGTAACATTCAGTACTTC
once,TRBJ2-7,NA,TRBV28,CASSLRLLSSLGAYEQYF,TGTGCCAGCAGTTTAAGGTTGCTGTCAAGTTTGGGGGCATACGAGCAGTACTTC
NA,TRBJ1-4,NA,TRBV7-2,CASSLTTGQKLFF,TGTGCCAGCAGCCTCACCACGGGCCAAAAACTGTTTTTT
few,TRBJ2-5,NA,TRBV5-4,CASSPEWGETQYF,TGTGCCAGCAGCCCCGAGTGGGGGGAGACCCAGTACTTC
NA,TRBJ2-1,NA,TRBV21-1,CASSEGPNEQFF,TGTGCCAGCAGTGAGGGCCCCAATGAGCAGTTCTTC
NA,TRBJ2-5,TRBD1,TRBV19,CASSIPGQGKETQYF,TGTGCCAGTAGTATACCGGGACAGGGGAAGGAGACCCAGTACTTC
NA,TRBJ1-2,NA,TRBV5-1,CASSLTSNYGYTF,TGCGCCAGCAGCTTGACCAGCAACTATGGCTACACCTTC
once,TRBJ1-2,NA,TRBV9,CASSPQGDYGYTF,TGTGCCAGCAGCCCTCAGGGAGACTATGGCTACACCTTC
NA,TRBJ2-7,NA,TRBV7-9,CASSAGASYEQYF,TGTGCCAGCAGCGCAGGGGCCTCCTACGAGCAGTACTTC
NA,TRBJ1-6,NA,TRBV5-6,CASSGNGIVTPLHF,TGTGCCAGCAGCGGGAACGGGATAGTAACACCCCTCCACTTT
NA,TRBJ1-5,NA,TRBV27,CASSLWRNQPQHF,TGTGCCAGCAGTTTGTGGCGGAATCAGCCCCAGCATTTT
NA,TRBJ2-2,NA,TRBV7-3,CASSLKQGNTGELFF,TGTGCCAGCAGCTTAAAACAGGGAAACACCGGGGAGCTGTTTTTT
once,TRBJ2-1,TRBD2,TRBV7-9,CASSFTGGLTEQFF,TGTGCCAGCAGCTTCACGGGAGGGTTAACTGAGCAGTTCTTC
NA,TRBJ1-3,TRBD1,TRBV4-2,CASSQEEGARGNTIYF,TGTGCCAGCAGCCAAGAAGAGGGGGCGCGGGGAAACACCATATATTTT
NA,TRBJ1-5,NA,TRBV10-1,CANQILNQPQHF,TGCGCCAACCAGATACTCAATCAGCCCCAGCATTTT
once,TRBJ2-3,NA,TRBV27,CASSTQTVADTQYF,TGTGCCAGCAGTACCCAGACAGTCGCAGATACGCAGTATTTT
NA,TRBJ1-5,NA,TRBV15,CATSRDPGSNQPQHF,TGTGCCACCAGCAGAGATCCCGGGAGCAATCAGCCCCAGCATTTT
few,TRBJ1-2,NA,TRBV9,CASSVFGGPVSGYTF,TGTGCCAGCAGCGTATTCGGGGGCCCTGTATCTGGCTACACCTTC
NA,TRBJ1-4,NA,TRBV28,CASSLQGLGDEKLFF,TGTGCCAGCAGTTTACAGGGCCTGGGGGATGAAAAACTGTTTTTT
NA,TRBJ2-1,NA,TRBV5-6,CASSHPNGREEQFF,TGTGCCAGCAGCCACCCCAACGGACGGGAAGAGCAGTTCTTC
NA,TRBJ1-6,TRBD1,TRBV5-5,CASRVQTGDHSPLHF,TGTGCCAGCAGGGTCCAGACAGGGGACCATTCACCCCTCCACTTT
NA,TRBJ2-2,TRBD2,TRBV19,CASSPRTSGTTGELFF,TGTGCCAGTAGTCCCCGGACTAGCGGAACAACCGGGGAGCTGTTTTTT
NA,TRBJ2-1,NA,TRBV28,CASSSGGGIYEQFF,TGTGCCAGCAGCTCGGGGGGCGGTATCTATGAGCAGTTCTTC
NA,TRBJ2-7,TRBD1,TRBV29-1,CSVRPGTGHSYEQYF,TGCAGCGTCCGCCCCGGGACAGGACACTCCTACGAGCAGTACTTC
NA,TRBJ2-2,NA,TRBV29-1,CSVYKGQGGSGELFF,TGCAGCGTTTACAAAGGGCAGGGGGGGAGCGGGGAGCTGTTTTTT
once,TRBJ2-3,NA,TRBV10-1,CASSESAGWVTDTQYF,TGCGCCAGCAGTGAGTCCGCAGGGTGGGTCACAGATACGCAGTATTTT
once,TRBJ2-7,TRBD1,TRBV19,CASSIAGTGKHEQYF,TGTGCCAGTAGTATCGCTGGGACAGGCAAGCACGAGCAGTACTTC
NA,TRBJ1-1,NA,TRBV19,CASSIGGDWNTEAFF,TGTGCCAGTAGTATAGGGGGGGATTGGAACACTGAAGCTTTCTTT
NA,TRBJ1-4,NA,TRBV19,CASIGPLNEKLFF,TGTGCCAGTATAGGGCCTCTTAATGAAAAACTGTTTTTT
NA,TRBJ2-2,NA,TRBV5-1,CASSPVAADGELFF,TGCGCCAGCAGCCCGGTGGCAGCTGACGGGGAGCTGTTTTTT
NA,TRBJ2-7,TRBD1,TRBV6-5,CATRPGQATYEQYF,TGTGCCACTAGACCGGGACAGGCCACCTACGAGCAGTACTTC
NA,TRBJ2-7,NA,TRBV20-1,CSALRPQGQYF,TGCAGTGCTCTCCGGCCTCAGGGGCAGTACTTC
NA,TRBJ1-1,NA,TRBV7-2,CASSVFTANTEAFF,TGTGCCAGCAGCGTCTTCACAGCGAACACTGAAGCTTTCTTT
NA,TRBJ2-1,NA,TRBV7-6,CASTSGANSYNEQFF,TGTGCCAGCACCTCAGGGGCGAACTCCTACAATGAGCAGTTCTTC
NA,TRBJ1-2,NA,TRBV28,CASSFWGALDLYGYTF,TGTGCCAGCAGTTTCTGGGGGGCGCTGGATCTTTATGGCTACACCTTC
NA,TRBJ1-4,NA,TRBV30,CAWSVMDEKLFF,TGTGCCTGGAGTGTAATGGACGAAAAACTGTTTTTT
NA,TRBJ2-3,NA,TRBV7-8,CASSLQTPPATDTQYF,TGTGCCAGCAGCCTCCAGACTCCACCCGCCACAGATACGCAGTATTTT
NA,TRBJ2-5,NA,TRBV6-6,CASSYIDSGVGETQYF,TGTGCCAGCAGTTACATAGATTCTGGGGTAGGAGAGACCCAGTACTTC
NA,TRBJ2-7,TRBD1,TRBV7-6,CASSLGTGYEQYF,TGTGCCAGCAGCTTAGGGACAGGCTACGAGCAGTACTTC
NA,TRBJ1-4,NA,TRBV7-9,CASSLRTGGKLFF,TGTGCCAGCAGCTTAAGAACGGGGGGAAAACTGTTTTTT
NA,TRBJ1-1,NA,TRBV18,CASSGGLNTEAFF,TGTGCCAGCTCTGGAGGGCTGAACACTGAAGCTTTCTTT
once,TRBJ2-7,NA,TRBV29-1,CSVLQRTEGNSLSYEQYF,TGCAGCGTTCTACAAAGGACAGAAGGAAATTCACTTTCCTACGAGCAGTACTTC
NA,TRBJ1-3,TRBD1,TRBV25-1,CASTVSGGSGNTIYF,TGTGCCAGCACCGTTTCAGGGGGCTCTGGAAACACCATATATTTT
NA,TRBJ1-2,NA,TRBV7-8,CASSESLNYGYTF,TGTGCCAGCAGCGAATCGCTTAACTATGGCTACACCTTC
once,TRBJ2-3,NA,TRBV6-5,CASSSTVFGTSDTQYF,TGTGCCAGCAGTTCGACAGTCTTTGGAACCTCAGATACGCAGTATTTT
NA,TRBJ2-7,NA,TRBV18,CASSPAQGYEQYF,TGTGCCAGCTCACCTGCGCAAGGGTACGAGCAGTACTTC
once,TRBJ1-4,NA,TRBV7-9,CASQVGEKLFF,TGTGCCAGCCAGGTTGGTGAAAAACTGTTTTTT
NA,TRBJ1-2,TRBD1,TRBV5-1,CASSLDPDRVPVLFFGYTF,TGCGCCAGCAGCTTGGACCCAGACAGGGTGCCCGTGTTATTTTTTGGCTACACCTTC
NA,TRBJ2-1,TRBD2,TRBV19,CASAGLILAGREQFF,TGTGCCAGTGCCGGCCTCATACTAGCGGGGCGGGAGCAGTTCTTC
NA,TRBJ2-3,NA,TRBV7-9,CASSLRAVSTDTQYF,TGTGCCAGCAGCCTGAGGGCGGTTAGCACAGATACGCAGTATTTT
NA,TRBJ1-5,NA,TRBV5-1,CASSLSEDQPQHF,TGCGCCAGCAGCTTGAGTGAGGATCAGCCCCAGCATTTT
NA,TRBJ2-2,NA,TRBV5-4,CASSLDSGVTGELFF,TGTGCCAGCAGCTTGGATAGCGGTGTCACCGGGGAGCTGTTTTTT
NA,TRBJ1-1,NA,TRBV4-1,CASSGQLNTEAFF,TGCGCCAGCAGCGGACAGCTGAACACTGAAGCTTTCTTT
NA,TRBJ1-2,NA,TRBV7-2,CASSPSRVNYGYTF,TGTGCCAGCAGCCCTAGCAGGGTAAATTATGGCTACACCTTC